The T cell receptor beta chain described here comes from a study of vaccination and CD4 T cells after COVID-19. Overall study: Median time from second vaccine dose to sampling was about 70 days (14 to 241). Cultures that served as controls received a CEFX pool, an HIV-1 Nef pool, or no peptide.

A note on this clonotype: Its target is unknown.

Noted treatment: approximately nine-day PBMC culture with coronavirus spike peptide pools or control peptides (ViraFEST assay). General observations from the study: Counts of SARS-CoV-2-reactive clonotypes had a median that went from around 19 to 38, a nonsignificant change.

Cultured CD4+ T-cell DNA underwent Oncomine TCR Beta short-read sequencing. It was from cultured CD4+ T cells that genomic DNA was extracted. Each CDR3 protein is one row after TCRdb ran MiXCR on the PCR reads. The table shows about 15,000 distinct CDR3 sequences, with 40% to 55% occurring only once. This clonotype was obtained from a human donor who had recovered from COVID-19. The sample was CD4+ T cells from blood, cultured in vitro, taken before SARS-CoV-2 vaccination.

In nucleotides, the CDR3 is TGCAGTGCTAGCGGAACCGGGGGACAGATGTTCTACGAGCAGTACTTC. Translation gives CSASGTGGQMFYEQYF. The V gene is TRBV20-1, the J gene TRBJ2-7; D perhaps matches TRBD1 (7 bases). Germline V CDR1 and CDR2: DFQATT, SNEGSKA (reference sequence). The CDR3 runs 16 residues. Trimming pared 3 bases from V and 3 bases from J, leaving 21 bases between.